This note documents a single TCR beta chain sequence. The antigen remains undetermined. At one end the junction does not follow the germline gene, possibly because of a read error. MiXCR, run by TCRdb on the RACE reads, gives a single entry per CDR3 protein. The sample lists around 120,000 distinct CDR3 sequences; 13% were seen once. The sample belongs to a study of human T cells and chemical hapten exposure. Study information: Minor volume differences among pooled libraries chiefly drove per-sample TCR yield variation. Study-wide results and limits: While controls formed fewer of them, expanded TCRs formed significantly more large CDR3 similarity clusters. Unchanged with DPC sensitization were TCRs above 1 in 1000 frequency.

This CDR3 region has 14 residues. CDR1 DFQATT and CDR2 SNEGSKA come from the germline V gene (reference sequence). As for time point: pre-sensitization, week 0. Treatment noted: therapeutic diphenylcyclopropenone sensitization with weekly scalp DPC. The chain combines TRBV20-1 with TRBJ1-5, with D unresolved. The sequence came from a woman in her late teens or twenties with alopecia areata. Some clones in this sample may be carry-over from other donors' samples. The sample in question was whole blood, obtained in connection with sensitization to the hapten diphenylcyclopropenone (DPC). The CDR3 loop reads CSARARSSNQPQHF. In nucleotides, the CDR3 is TGCAGTGCCAGAGCTAGGAGTAGCAATCAGCCCCAGCATTTT.